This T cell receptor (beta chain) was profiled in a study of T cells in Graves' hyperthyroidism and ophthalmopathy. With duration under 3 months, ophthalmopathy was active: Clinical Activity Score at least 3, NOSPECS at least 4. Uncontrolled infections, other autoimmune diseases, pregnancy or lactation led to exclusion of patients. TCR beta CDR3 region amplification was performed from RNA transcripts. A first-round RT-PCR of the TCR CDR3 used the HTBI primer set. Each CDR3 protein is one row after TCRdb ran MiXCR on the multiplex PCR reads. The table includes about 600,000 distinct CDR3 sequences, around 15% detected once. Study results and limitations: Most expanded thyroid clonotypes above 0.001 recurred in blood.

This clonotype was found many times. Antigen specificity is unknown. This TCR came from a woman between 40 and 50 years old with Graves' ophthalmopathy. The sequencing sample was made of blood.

The DNA of the CDR3 is TGCAGTGCTAGAGGGGGGTCTAACTATGGCTACACCTTC. It codes for CSARGGSNYGYTF. This chain joins TRBV20-1 and TRBJ1-2, with D perhaps matching TRBD1 (5 bases). This CDR3 spans 13 amino acids. The germline V gene encodes CDR1 DFQATT and CDR2 SNEGSKA (reference sequence). V was pared by 1 base and J by 0 bases, with 6 bases between.